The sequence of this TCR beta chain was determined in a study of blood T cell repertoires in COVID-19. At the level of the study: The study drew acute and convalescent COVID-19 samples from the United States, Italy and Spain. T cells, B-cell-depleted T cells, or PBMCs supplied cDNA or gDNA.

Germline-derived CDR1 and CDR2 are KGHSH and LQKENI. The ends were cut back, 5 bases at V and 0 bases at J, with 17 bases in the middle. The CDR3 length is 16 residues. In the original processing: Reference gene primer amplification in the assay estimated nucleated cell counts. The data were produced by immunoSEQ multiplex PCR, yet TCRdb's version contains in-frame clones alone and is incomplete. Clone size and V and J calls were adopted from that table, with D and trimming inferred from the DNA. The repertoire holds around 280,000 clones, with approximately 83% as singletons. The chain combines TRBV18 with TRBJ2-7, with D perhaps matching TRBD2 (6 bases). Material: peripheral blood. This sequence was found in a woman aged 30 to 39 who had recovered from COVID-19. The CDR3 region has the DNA TGTGCCAGCTCAGCTATGGCGGGAATGGCCTCCTACGAGCAGTACTTC. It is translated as CASSAMAGMASYEQYF.